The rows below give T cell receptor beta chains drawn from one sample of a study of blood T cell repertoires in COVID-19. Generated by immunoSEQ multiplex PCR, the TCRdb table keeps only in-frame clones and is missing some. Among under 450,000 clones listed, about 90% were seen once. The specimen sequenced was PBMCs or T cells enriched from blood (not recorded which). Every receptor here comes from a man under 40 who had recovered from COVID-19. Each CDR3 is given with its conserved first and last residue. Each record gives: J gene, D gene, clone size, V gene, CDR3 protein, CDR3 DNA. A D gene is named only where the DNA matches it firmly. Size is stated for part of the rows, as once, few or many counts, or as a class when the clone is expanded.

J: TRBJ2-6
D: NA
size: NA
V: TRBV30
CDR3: CAWSPPPGSPGANVLTF
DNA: TGTGCCTGGAGTCCCCCGCCCGGGAGCCCTGGGGCCAACGTCCTGACTTTC

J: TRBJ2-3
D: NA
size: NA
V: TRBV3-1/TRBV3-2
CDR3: CASSQEGNRETDTQYF
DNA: TGTGCCAGCAGCCAAGAAGGGAACAGGGAAACAGATACGCAGTATTTT

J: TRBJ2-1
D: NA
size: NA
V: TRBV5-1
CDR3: CASKTETHDNEQFF
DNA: TGCGCCAGCAAGACAGAGACTCACGACAATGAGCAGTTCTTC

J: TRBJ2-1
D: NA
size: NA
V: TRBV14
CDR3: CASSQDWQGGEKFF
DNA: TGTGCCAGCAGCCAAGATTGGCAAGGCGGGGAAAAGTTCTTC

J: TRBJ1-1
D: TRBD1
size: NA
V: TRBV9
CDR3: CASSVEAGGSTEAFF
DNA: TGTGCCAGCAGCGTAGAGGCAGGGGGGTCCACTGAAGCTTTCTTT

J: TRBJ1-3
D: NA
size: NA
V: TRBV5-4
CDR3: CASSLQGISGNTIYF
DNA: TGTGCCAGCAGCTTGCAGGGAATCTCTGGAAACACCATATATTTT

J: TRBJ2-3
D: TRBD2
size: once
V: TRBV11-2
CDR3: CASSFSSGSTDTQYF
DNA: TGTGCCAGCAGCTTTTCTAGCGGGAGCACAGATACGCAGTATTTT

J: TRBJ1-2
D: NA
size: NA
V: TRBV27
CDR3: CASSSEAENYGYTF
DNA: TGTGCCAGCAGTTCGGAAGCGGAGAACTATGGCTACACCTTC

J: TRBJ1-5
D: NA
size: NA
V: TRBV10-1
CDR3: CASSATGKQPQHF
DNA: TGCGCCAGCAGTGCTACAGGGAAGCAGCCCCAGCATTTT

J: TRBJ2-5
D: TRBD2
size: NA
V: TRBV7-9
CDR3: CASSLATSVDAQYF
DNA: TGTGCCAGCAGCTTGGCGACTAGCGTCGACGCCCAGTACTTC

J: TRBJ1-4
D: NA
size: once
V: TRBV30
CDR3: CAWSVNQGHNEKLFF
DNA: TGTGCCTGGAGTGTTAACCAGGGCCATAATGAAAAACTGTTTTTT